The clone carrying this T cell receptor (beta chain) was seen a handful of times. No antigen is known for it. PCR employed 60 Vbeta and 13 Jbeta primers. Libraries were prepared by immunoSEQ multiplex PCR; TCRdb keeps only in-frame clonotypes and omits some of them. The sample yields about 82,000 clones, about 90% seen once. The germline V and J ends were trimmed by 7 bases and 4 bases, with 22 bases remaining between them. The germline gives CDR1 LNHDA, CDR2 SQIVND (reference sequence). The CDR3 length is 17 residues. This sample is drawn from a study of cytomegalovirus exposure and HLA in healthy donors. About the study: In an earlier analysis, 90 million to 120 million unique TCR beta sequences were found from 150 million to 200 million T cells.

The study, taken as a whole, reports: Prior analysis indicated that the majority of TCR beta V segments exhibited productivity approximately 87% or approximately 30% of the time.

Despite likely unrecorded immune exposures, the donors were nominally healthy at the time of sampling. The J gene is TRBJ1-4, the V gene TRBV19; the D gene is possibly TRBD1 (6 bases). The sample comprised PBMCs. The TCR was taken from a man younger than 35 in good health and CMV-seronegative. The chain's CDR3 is CASTVNRVVKLNEKLFF. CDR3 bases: TGTGCCAGTACCGTGAACAGGGTCGTAAAGCTTAATGAAAAACTGTTTTTT.